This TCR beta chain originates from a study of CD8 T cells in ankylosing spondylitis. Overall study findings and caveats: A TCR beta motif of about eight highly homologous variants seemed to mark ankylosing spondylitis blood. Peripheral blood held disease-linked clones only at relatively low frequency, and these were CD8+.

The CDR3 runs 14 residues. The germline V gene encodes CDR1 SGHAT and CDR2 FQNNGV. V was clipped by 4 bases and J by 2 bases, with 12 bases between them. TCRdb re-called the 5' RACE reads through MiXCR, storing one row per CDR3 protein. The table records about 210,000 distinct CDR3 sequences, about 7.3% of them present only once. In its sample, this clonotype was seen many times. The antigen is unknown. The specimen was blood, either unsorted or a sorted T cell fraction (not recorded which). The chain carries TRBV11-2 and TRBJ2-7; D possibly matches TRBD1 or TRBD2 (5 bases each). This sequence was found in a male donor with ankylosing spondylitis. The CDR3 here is CASSYRDGPYEQYF. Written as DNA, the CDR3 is TGTGCCAGCAGCTACCGGGACGGACCCTACGAGCAGTACTTC.